The following is a T cell receptor beta chain sequence with its context. This sample stems from a study of blood T cell repertoires in COVID-19. Study-wide background: Some COVID-19 samples were acute and others convalescent; all came from the United States, Italy and Spain. T cells, B-cell-depleted T cells, or PBMCs supplied cDNA or gDNA.

The length of the CDR3 is 19 residues. In germline, CDR1 is KGHDR, CDR2 SFDVKD. V was clipped by 4 bases and J by 0 bases; unmatched bases: 7. In the original processing: Reference gene primer amplification in the assay estimated nucleated cell counts. The data were produced by immunoSEQ multiplex PCR, yet TCRdb's version contains in-frame clones alone and is incomplete. V, J and clone size derive from that table, while D and trimming were established from the DNA sequence. The sample lists about 100,000 clones; around 85% were seen once. This chain links TRBV24-1 with TRBJ2-6, with 11 bases identical to TRBD2. The material sequenced was peripheral blood. The TCR was taken from a man aged 50 to 59 with active or convalescent COVID-19. The CDR3, as DNA: TGTGCCACCAGTGACCACCGACTAGCGGGAAGCTCTGGGGCCAACGTCCTGACTTTC. The encoded protein is CATSDHRLAGSSGANVLTF.